Shown below are 32 T cell receptor beta chains from a single sample sequenced in a study of T cell changes during pregnancy in multiple sclerosis. Generated by immunoSEQ multiplex PCR, the TCRdb table keeps only in-frame clones and is missing some. The table shows 30,000 to 45,000 clones, with 92% occurring only once. Specimen: CD8+ T cells from peripheral blood mononuclear cells, collected in the first trimester of pregnancy. Receptors were obtained from a female donor with multiple sclerosis, enrolled in a pregnancy study.

This chain joins TRBV2 and TRBJ2-1; D is possibly TRBD2 (5 bases). Germline V gives CDR1 SNHLY, CDR2 FYNNEI. CDR3 length equals 12 residues. Deletions cut 7 bases from V and 2 bases from J, with 6 bases between. The CDR3 DNA sequence: TGTGCCAGCATCGGGGCCTACAATGAGCAGTTCTTC. Amino acids: CASIGAYNEQFF.

The rearrangement joins TRBV5-1 to TRBJ1-1; the D gene is possibly TRBD1 (5 bases). CDR1 is SGHRS, CDR2 YFSETQ, per germline. This CDR3 has 11 residues. V lost 6 bases and J lost 6, with 9 bases in between. The CDR3 is CASTGGAEAFF. In nucleotides, the CDR3 is TGCGCCAGCACCGGAGGGGCTGAAGCTTTCTTT. Filled out from reference TRBV5-1 and TRBJ1-1, the complete variable domain reads KAGVTQTPRYLIKTRGQQVTLSCSPISGHRSVSWYQQTPGQGLQFLFEYFSETQRNKGNFPGRFSGRQFSNSRSEMNVSTLELGDSALYLCASTGGAEAFFGQGTRLTVV.

V is TRBV5-3 and J is TRBJ1-6; tentative D call: TRBD1 (5 bases). TRBV5-3 counts as an open reading frame of uncertain function. V was cut by 4 bases and J by 5 bases, with 19 bases left in between. This CDR3 comprises 17 residues. CDR3 sequence: CARSAARPGPNNSPLHF. Written as DNA, the CDR3 is TGTGCCAGAAGCGCGGCTCGTCCAGGGCCGAATAATTCACCCCTCCACTTT.

The chain couples TRBV11-2 to TRBJ2-7; 9 bases are shared with TRBD1. This CDR3 region has 15 residues. The V segment lost 3 bases and the J segment 4 bases; nucleotides outside the gene matches: 7. The germline CDR1 and CDR2 sequences are SGHAT and FQNNGV. The CDR3 loop is CASSLTGTGWYEQYF. The CDR3 DNA follows: TGTGCCAGCAGCTTGACCGGGACAGGGTGGTACGAGCAGTACTTC. The full variable domain, rest sourced from reference TRBV11-2 and TRBJ2-7, is EAGVAQSPRYKIIEKRQSVAFWCNPISGHATLYWYQQILGQGPKLLIQFQNNGVVDDSQLPKDRFSAERLKGVDSTLKIQPAKLEDSAVYLCASSLTGTGWYEQYFGPGTRLTVT.

The rearrangement joins TRBV2 to TRBJ2-5, with 10 positions matching TRBD1. Looked up from germline, CDR1 is SNHLY and CDR2 is FYNNEI. The V and J ends lost 11 bases and 3 bases, in that order; junction bases with no gene match: 12. The CDR3 spans 15 residues. This chain's CDR3 is CAGGQDRGGEETQYF. Written as DNA, the CDR3 is TGTGCCGGCGGCCAGGACAGGGGGGGTGAAGAGACCCAGTACTTC. The full variable domain, with the rest looked up from reference TRBV2 and TRBJ2-5, is EPEVTQTPSHQVTQMGQEVILRCVPISNHLYFYWYRQILGQKVEFLVSFYNNEISEKSEIFDDQFSVERPDGSNFTLKIRSTKLEDSAMYFCAGGQDRGGEETQYFGPGTRLLVL.

The rearrangement links TRBV29-1 to TRBJ2-5; D unclear. The CDR3 totals 12 residues. Germline loops: CDR1 SQVTM, CDR2 ANQGSEA. V was clipped by 6 bases and J by 5 bases, with 13 bases between them. The CDR3 reads CSVPGADETQYF. The CDR3 DNA reads as TGCAGCGTCCCCGGTGCCGATGAGACCCAGTACTTC.

Concerning this clone itself: The junction departs from germline at one end; a sequencing error may be responsible. The chain links TRBV5-6 to TRBJ2-1; no clear D. Germline V gene data show CDR1 as SGHDT and CDR2 as YYEEEE. The CDR3 contains 12 residues. CDR3 DNA sequence: TGTGCCAGCAGCTTGGTGTTAGCCGACCTGGTCTTC. Its translation: CASSLVLADLVF. The full variable domain, completed using reference TRBV5-6 and TRBJ2-1, is DAGVTQSPTHLIKTRGQQVTLRCSPKSGHDTVSWYQQALGQGPQFIFQYYEEEERQRGNFPDRFSGHQFPNYSSELNVNALLLGDSALYLCASSLVLADLVFGPGTRLTVL.

The chain employs TRBV6-5 and TRBJ2-1, with a tentative D call TRBD1 (7 bases). The CDR3 loop spans 13 amino acids. Germline lookup yields CDR1 MNHEY and CDR2 SVGAGI. V was pared by 6 bases and J by 9 bases, with 15 bases between. The CDR3 spells CASRLQGGSEQFF. As DNA, the CDR3 is TGTGCCAGCAGACTTCAGGGGGGAAGTGAGCAGTTCTTC.

V and J are TRBV2 and TRBJ2-7; D might be TRBD2 (5 bases). The germline V gene encodes CDR1 SNHLY and CDR2 FYNNEI. The CDR3 is 13 residues long. V was pared by 6 bases and J by 6 bases, with 15 bases between. For the CDR3, the DNA is TGTGCCAGCAGAGGGCCGGGATCCCTCGAGCAGTACTTC. Its translation is CASRGPGSLEQYF.

The V call is TRBV6-1, the J call TRBJ2-5; D call uncertain. The V gene lost 10 bases and the J gene lost 1 base, with 19 bases spanning the gap. The germline CDR1 and CDR2 sequences are MNHNS and SASEGT. This CDR3 comprises 15 residues. The CDR3 sequence: CANDFQPRLQETQYF. CDR3 bases: TGTGCCAACGACTTTCAACCCCGCCTCCAAGAGACCCAGTACTTC.

Only one count was recorded for this clone. The chain joins TRBV27 to TRBJ1-2; D not certain. Trimming took off 3 bases at V and 0 bases at J, with 8 bases between the two ends. The CDR3 runs to 14 residues. Germline V gene sequence: CDR1 MNHEY, CDR2 SMNVEV (reference sequence). As DNA, the CDR3 is TGTGCCAGCAGTTTTGCGGAAACTAACTATGGCTACACCTTC. It translates to CASSFAETNYGYTF.

The chain combines TRBV5-5 with TRBJ2-7, with TRBD1 identical over 8 bases. From germline, CDR1 is SGHKS and CDR2 YYEKEE (reference sequence). The CDR3 consists of 14 residues. J lost 1 base, V lost 2 bases, and 2 bases had no gene match. The CDR3 here is CASSFWTGSYEQYF. The CDR3 DNA reads TGTGCCAGCAGCTTTTGGACAGGGTCCTACGAGCAGTACTTC. The variable domain in full, completed from reference TRBV5-5 and TRBJ2-7, reads DAGVTQSPTHLIKTRGQQVTLRCSPISGHKSVSWYQQVLGQGPQFIFQYYEKEERGRGNFPDRFSARQFPNYSSELNVNALLLGDSALYLCASSFWTGSYEQYFGPGTRLTVT.

V gene TRBV9 combines with J gene TRBJ1-2; possible D gene TRBD1, 6 bases. Trimming left V 3 bases short and J 4 bases short, with 16 bases between. Germline V gene lookup returns CDR1 SGDLS and CDR2 YYNGEE. CDR3 length: 15 amino acids. CDR3 region: CASSATGAAAYGYTF. The CDR3 DNA reads as TGTGCCAGCAGCGCGACAGGCGCAGCCGCCTATGGCTACACCTTC.

The chain carries TRBV2 and TRBJ1-5; D uncertain. CDR1 is SNHLY, CDR2 FYNNEI, per germline. Trimming took off 1 base at V and 4 bases at J, with 14 bases between the two ends. This CDR3 spans 16 amino acids. The CDR3 loop reads CASSEVTVRMNQPQHF. In nucleotides, the CDR3 is TGTGCCAGCAGTGAAGTTACAGTCCGGATGAATCAGCCCCAGCATTTT.

V and J are TRBV5-5 and TRBJ1-1; D is perhaps TRBD1 (6 bases). Trimming removed 4 bases at V and 0 bases at J, with 10 bases between. The CDR3 runs 14 residues. Germline V gene data show CDR1 as SGHKS and CDR2 as YYEKEE (reference sequence). In DNA form, the CDR3 reads TGTGCCAGCAGCCCAGGGGAGTTGAACACTGAAGCTTTCTTT. This sequence encodes CASSPGELNTEAFF.

The chain has TRBV19 and TRBJ1-5; 9 bases match TRBD1. Germline V gene sequence: CDR1 LNHDA, CDR2 SQIVND (reference sequence). V trimming: 4 bases; J trimming: 7 bases; junction bases outside the gene matches: 5. The CDR3 length is 14 residues. CDR3 nucleotides: TGTGCCAGTAGTACCTCGACAGGGGGGCAGCCCCAGCATTTT. This translates into CASSTSTGGQPQHF.

The V gene is TRBV10-1, the J gene TRBJ2-1, with 14 bases matching TRBD2. After removal of 9 bases from V and 0 bases from J, the junction contained 10 bases not matched to a gene. This CDR3 region has 18 residues. Germline values: CDR1 WNHNN, CDR2 SYGVQD (reference sequence). The CDR3 here is CARRPGLAGASSYNEQFF. The CDR3 DNA reads as TGCGCCAGACGACCGGGACTAGCGGGGGCTAGCTCCTACAATGAGCAGTTCTTC.

Only one count was recorded for this clone. The chain couples TRBV13 to TRBJ2-3, with unresolved D. The V end lost 5 bases, the J end lost 0 bases, and 6 bases lay between the germline ends. The CDR3 spans 13 residues. The germline gives CDR1 PRHDT, CDR2 FYEKMQ (reference sequence). The CDR3 coding sequence is TGTGCCAGCAGCGGCTCTAGCACAGATACGCAGTATTTT. It encodes CASSGSSTDTQYF. The complete variable domain, with remaining parts taken from reference TRBV13 and TRBJ2-3, reads AAGVIQSPRHLIKEKRETATLKCYPIPRHDTVYWYQQGPGQDPQFLISFYEKMQSDKGSIPDRFSAQQFSDYHSELNMSSLELGDSALYFCASSGSSTDTQYFGPGTRLTVL.

The chain combines TRBV6-5 with TRBJ1-4; tentative D call: TRBD1 (5 bases). The V end was cut by 4 bases, the J end by 6 bases, with 12 bases between. The CDR3 is made up of 14 amino acids. The germline V gene has CDR1 MNHEY and CDR2 SVGAGI. CDR3: CASSFGGRDEKLFF. CDR3 nucleotide sequence: TGTGCCAGCAGTTTCGGGGGTAGGGATGAAAAACTGTTTTTT.

The V call is TRBV5-1, the J call TRBJ2-5; the match to TRBD1 covers 8 bases. V lost 6 bases, J lost 0 bases, and 7 bases stayed unmatched. In germline, CDR1 is SGHRS, CDR2 YFSETQ. The CDR3 spans 15 residues. The CDR3 DNA is TGCGCCAGCACCCTTGACAGGGGTAACCAAGAGACCCAGTACTTC. This codes for CASTLDRGNQETQYF. Based on the CDR3 plus reference TRBV5-1 and TRBJ2-5, the full variable domain is KAGVTQTPRYLIKTRGQQVTLSCSPISGHRSVSWYQQTPGQGLQFLFEYFSETQRNKGNFPGRFSGRQFSNSRSEMNVSTLELGDSALYLCASTLDRGNQETQYFGPGTRLLVL.

V usage is TRBV10-3 and J usage is TRBJ1-6; no reliable D call. The CDR3 length is 14 residues. Germline V gene data show CDR1 as ENHRY and CDR2 as SYGVKD. V was pared by 3 bases and J by 5 bases, with 8 bases between. CDR3 loop: CAISEGGNNSPLHF. For the CDR3, the DNA is TGTGCCATCAGTGAAGGAGGTAATAATTCACCCCTCCACTTT.

The rearrangement links TRBV9 to TRBJ2-2; a weak D match, TRBD2 (5 bases). Germline CDR1 SGDLS, CDR2 YYNGEE. CDR3 length equals 16 residues. Trimming took off 3 bases at V and 0 bases at J, with 12 bases between the two ends. CDR3: CASSETRAPNTGELFF. CDR3 coding DNA: TGTGCCAGCAGCGAGACGCGGGCACCGAACACCGGGGAGCTGTTTTTT.

Here the CDR3 reads CASSRRGVEDYGYTF. CDR3 nucleotide sequence: TGTGCCAGCAGCCGCCGGGGGGTGGAGGACTATGGCTACACCTTC. The chain couples TRBV13 to TRBJ1-2, with a tentative D call TRBD1 (5 bases). V was clipped by 5 bases and J by 3 bases, with 16 bases between them. Germline V gene data show CDR1 as PRHDT and CDR2 as FYEKMQ (reference sequence). The CDR3 is 15 amino acids.

The V call is TRBV4-1, the J call TRBJ2-7; 9 bases match TRBD2. V trimming: 1 base; J trimming: 2 bases; junction bases outside the gene matches: 6. CDR3 length: 16 amino acids. Per germline, CDR1 MGHRA and CDR2 YSYEKL. In nucleotides, the CDR3 is TGCGCCAGCAGCCAAGGGACCGGGACTAGCACCTACGAGCAGTACTTC. Amino acids: CASSQGTGTSTYEQYF.

J is TRBJ2-3 and V is TRBV27, with 10 bases that match TRBD1. The V gene's germline CDR1 is MNHEY and CDR2 SMNVEV (reference sequence). Trimming took 2 bases from V and 6 from J; bases not matched to a gene: 5. This CDR3 contains 15 residues. CDR3 sequence reads: CASSLRDRGLDTQYF. Here the CDR3 DNA reads TGTGCCAGCAGTTTAAGAGACAGGGGGCTCGATACGCAGTATTTT.

The chain employs TRBV7-6 and TRBJ1-1; 9 bases line up with TRBD1. The CDR3 covers 15 residues. The trim removed 4 bases at V and 0 bases at J, leaving 3 bases unmatched. Germline V gene lookup returns CDR1 SGHVS and CDR2 FNYEAQ. The CDR3 DNA follows: TGTGCCAGCAGCTCCGGGACAGGGCTGAACACTGAAGCTTTCTTT. Its protein product is CASSSGTGLNTEAFF. The full variable domain, in which reference TRBV7-6 and TRBJ1-1 provide the parts outside the CDR3, is GAGVSQSPRYKVTKRGQDVALRCDPISGHVSLYWYRQALGQGPEFLTYFNYEAQQDKSGLPNDRFSAERPEGSISTLTIQRTEQRDSAMYRCASSSGTGLNTEAFFGQGTRLTVV.

V is TRBV2 and J is TRBJ2-7; 10 bases agree with TRBD1. V lost 6 bases, J lost 2 bases, and 10 bases stayed unmatched. The CDR3 sequence is 16 residues long. Germline V CDR1 and CDR2: SNHLY, FYNNEI. CDR3 region: CASSPEGDRGPYEQYF. Written as DNA, the CDR3 is TGTGCCAGCAGCCCCGAGGGGGACAGGGGCCCCTACGAGCAGTACTTC.

The chain employs TRBV21-1 and TRBJ2-1; the table assigns TRBD2, which was not confirmed against the DNA. TRBV21-1 is a known pseudogene. CDR3 length: 11 amino acids. The CDR3 bases are TGTGCCAGCGGGGGGTGGAATGAGCAGTTCTTC. It is translated as CASGGWNEQFF.

The chain links TRBV9 to TRBJ2-7, with 7 bases fitting TRBD1. Germline CDR1 is SGDLS and CDR2 is YYNGEE. This CDR3 region has 15 residues. With 0 bases clipped from V and 4 bases from J, the junction kept 7 bases outside the gene matches. Here the CDR3 reads CASSVDGTATYEQYF. CDR3 DNA: TGTGCCAGCAGCGTAGATGGGACAGCTACATACGAGCAGTACTTC.

J is TRBJ1-1 and V is TRBV27; 7 bases align to TRBD1. From germline, CDR1 is MNHEY and CDR2 SMNVEV (reference sequence). CDR3 length equals 17 residues. The trim removed 4 bases at V and 3 bases at J, leaving 14 bases unmatched. In DNA form, the CDR3 reads TGTGCCAGCAGTTCCCTTACCCCGACAGGGTCGGACACTGAAGCTTTCTTT. Protein sequence: CASSSLTPTGSDTEAFF.

The chain uses TRBV27 and TRBJ1-1; D not certain. The germline V gene has CDR1 MNHEY and CDR2 SMNVEV (reference sequence). With 6 bases removed from V and 0 bases from J, the gap between germline ends came to 8 bases. This CDR3 is 13 amino acids long. The CDR3 DNA follows: TGTGCCAGCAGAGACTCAATGAACACTGAAGCTTTCTTT. Protein sequence: CASRDSMNTEAFF.

J is TRBJ2-7 and V is TRBV27, with D possibly matching TRBD2 (6 bases). The V gene's germline CDR1 is MNHEY and CDR2 SMNVEV (reference sequence). The CDR3 runs 15 residues. Trimming cost V 3 bases and J 3 bases, with 15 bases left between them. This chain's CDR3 is CASSFVGGAHYEQYF. The CDR3 nucleotides are TGTGCCAGCAGTTTCGTAGGAGGGGCTCACTACGAGCAGTACTTC.